The entry that follows covers one T cell receptor (beta chain) sequence. Each participant's cohort was designated according to participant-reported clinical history. There are 17 residues in the CDR3. Germline V gene data show CDR1 as SGHAT and CDR2 as FQNNGV. The ends lost 0 bases at V and 0 bases at J; junction bases unmatched: 4. Original analysis: Amplification of reference gene primers was used by the study to estimate nucleated cell counts. Method: immunoSEQ multiplex PCR; TCRdb's copy keeps in-frame clones and lacks some. That table is the source of V, J and clone size, and D and trimming were worked out from the DNA. Of approximately 81,000 clones in the sample, approximately 90% are singletons; the top ten hold 0.95% to 1.5%. The source of the sample is a study of blood T cell repertoires in COVID-19. Study at large: The cDNA or gDNA used as material had been derived from T cells, B-cell-depleted T cells, or PBMCs.

V usage is TRBV11-2 and J usage is TRBJ2-1, with TRBD2 matching over 8 bases. This sequence originates from a woman aged 45-60 years with acute COVID-19. What was sequenced was PBMCs or T cells enriched from blood (not recorded which). The CDR3 protein is CASSLDVAGHSYNEQFF. CDR3 bases: TGTGCCAGCAGCTTAGATGTAGCGGGGCACTCCTACAATGAGCAGTTCTTC.